The source of this TCR beta chain is a study of metastatic and nonmetastatic thyroid tumors. TCRdb re-clonotyped the PCR reads through MiXCR. Counted here are 30,000 to 40,000 clones, about 13% occurring once; the ten biggest clones make up over 7.5%. Every patient was untreated before thyroid surgery. This clone occurred many times. V lost 4 bases to trimming and J lost 0 bases, with 9 bases between them. In germline, CDR1 is MDHEN, CDR2 SYDVKM. This CDR3 has 14 amino acids. The chain links TRBV28 to TRBJ1-1; D ambiguous. The sequence came from a female donor with papillary thyroid cancer or a benign thyroid nodule (not recorded which). Some clones in this sample may be carry-over from other donors' samples. Sequencing was performed on blood. The CDR3 here is CASSSPLMNTEAFF. The CDR3 bases are TGTGCCAGCAGTTCCCCCCTTATGAACACTGAAGCTTTCTTT.